These 23 T cell receptor beta chains came from one sample sequenced in a study of T cells in Graves' hyperthyroidism and ophthalmopathy. Amplified TCR beta CDR3 regions came from RNA transcripts. An initial round of RT-PCR targeting the TCR CDR3 relied on the HTBI primer set. Each CDR3 protein gets one entry after TCRdb re-called the multiplex PCR reads with MiXCR. This table holds about 250,000 distinct CDR3 sequences, around 24% found once. Sequencing used blood. These receptor sequences come from a woman aged 40 to 49 with Graves' ophthalmopathy.

This clonotype was observed many times. V gene TRBV4-1 combines with J gene TRBJ2-4, with 12 bases matching TRBD2. CDR3 length: 18 residues. Germline V gives CDR1 MGHRA, CDR2 YSYEKL. Trimming removed 3 bases from V and 0 bases from J; junction bases left unmatched: 6. The chain's CDR3 is CASSHGLAGLLAKNIQYF. CDR3 sequence (DNA): TGCGCCAGCAGCCATGGACTAGCGGGACTACTAGCCAAAAACATTCAGTACTTC.

This clonotype occurred many times. The chain recombines TRBV5-1 with TRBJ1-1, with D tentatively TRBD1 (6 bases). V was pared by 0 bases and J by 4 bases, with 13 bases between. Per germline, CDR1 SGHRS and CDR2 YFSETQ. The CDR3 has 15 amino acids. CDR3 sequence: CASSLVLGGRTEAFF. The CDR3, as DNA: TGCGCCAGCAGCTTGGTCTTGGGGGGGCGCACTGAAGCTTTCTTT.

This clonotype came up many times. The J gene is TRBJ2-7, the V gene TRBV5-5; 7 bases fit TRBD1. Trimming took 0 bases from V and 10 from J; bases not matched to a gene: 10. Per the germline V gene, CDR1 is SGHKS and CDR2 is YYEKEE (reference sequence). This CDR3 contains 14 residues. CDR3 DNA sequence: TGTGCCAGCAGCTTGGAGGCGGACAGGTTCAGACAGTACTTC. It translates to CASSLEADRFRQYF.

This clonotype was detected ten times or more. V and J are TRBV27 and TRBJ2-7; 8 bases map to TRBD2. Germline CDR1 MNHEY, CDR2 SMNVEV (reference sequence). The CDR3 has 16 amino acids. Trimming removed 5 bases from V and 5 bases from J; junction bases left unmatched: 14. The CDR3 nucleotides are TGTGCCAGCAGTCCCCTCGGGGCGGGAGGTATGCACGAGCAGTACTTC. Translating gives CASSPLGAGGMHEQYF.

The chain uses TRBV4-1 and TRBJ1-6; no clear D. Germline V lookup: CDR1 MGHRA, CDR2 YSYEKL. This CDR3 has 15 amino acids. V was clipped by 0 bases and J by 13 bases, with 16 bases between them. For the CDR3, the DNA is TGCGCCAGCAGCCAAGAGGCCTTTGAAATTCGTCCCCTCCACTTT. Its translation is CASSQEAFEIRPLHF.

This clonotype was seen at least ten times. V gene TRBV4-1 combines with J gene TRBJ2-5, with D possibly matching TRBD1 (7 bases). The CDR3 covers 15 residues. Germline loops: CDR1 MGHRA, CDR2 YSYEKL. V lost 6 bases, J lost 5 bases, and 19 bases lay in between. In DNA form, the CDR3 reads TGCGCCAGCAGGGAGACAGGGACTGTGCGGGAGACCCAGTACTTC. Its translation is CASRETGTVRETQYF.

This clonotype was picked up many times. The chain couples TRBV30 to TRBJ2-7, with a tentative D call TRBD1 (6 bases). The CDR3 extends over 13 amino acids. Deletions cut 0 bases from V and 2 bases from J, with 8 bases between. Germline CDR1 is GTSNPN and CDR2 is SVGIG (reference sequence). The DNA of the CDR3 is TGTGCCTGGAGTGTACAGGGACCCTACGAGCAGTACTTC. Protein: CAWSVQGPYEQYF.

The rearrangement links TRBV10-1 to TRBJ2-5; D is unresolved. V lost 4 bases, J lost 7 bases, and 25 bases lay in between. This CDR3 is built from 17 residues. CDR1 is WNHNN, CDR2 SYGVQD, per germline (reference sequence). The DNA of the CDR3 is TGCGCCAGCAGTGCCTTCTCGGGTGTTCTCAAAAGGAGGACCCAGTACTTC. This translates into CASSAFSGVLKRRTQYF.

This clonotype has ten or more counts. The chain couples TRBV6-1 to TRBJ1-2; D remains unclear. Germline V lookup: CDR1 MNHNS, CDR2 SASEGT. The CDR3 consists of 14 residues. Between the trimmed V and J ends, which lost 2 bases and 0 bases, there was a span of 7 bases. The CDR3 here is CASSERLTNYGYTF. In DNA form, the CDR3 reads TGTGCCAGCAGTGAAAGGCTGACTAACTATGGCTACACCTTC.

This clonotype has just a few counts. V gene TRBV6-1 combines with J gene TRBJ2-7; no clear D. Trimming took 2 bases from V and 11 from J, leaving 13 bases between them. Germline values: CDR1 MNHNS, CDR2 SASEGT. CDR3 size: 12 residues. In nucleotides, the CDR3 is TGTGCCAGCAGTGAATCGATGGTGGCGGAGTACTTC. This encodes CASSESMVAEYF.

This clonotype was detected ten times or more. V gene TRBV7-2 combines with J gene TRBJ2-5, with 11 bases that match TRBD2. The CDR3 covers 14 residues. Germline assignment: CDR1 SGHTA and CDR2 FQGNSA. Trimming at V came to 6 bases and at J to 4 bases, leaving 4 bases not matched to a gene. DNA of the CDR3: TGTGCCAGCAGTTCCGGACTAGCGGGAGAGACCCAGTACTTC. It encodes CASSSGLAGETQYF.

This clonotype was seen many times. The V and J genes are TRBV4-2 and TRBJ2-7; D gene ambiguous. Germline-derived CDR1 and CDR2 are LGHNA and YNFKEQ. V was cut by 4 bases and J by 0 bases, with 7 bases left in between. CDR3 length: 13 amino acids. Here the CDR3 DNA reads TGTGCCAGCAGCCTCAACCCCTCCTACGAGCAGTACTTC. Protein sequence: CASSLNPSYEQYF.

In its sample, this clonotype was seen many times. The chain is built from TRBV12-3 or TRBV12-4 and TRBJ2-6, with D perhaps matching TRBD2 (5 bases). Trimming pared 6 bases from V and 0 bases from J, leaving 12 bases between. The CDR3 is 16 residues long. The CDR3 is CASRSGRSSGANVLTF. As DNA, the CDR3 is TGTGCCAGCAGAAGCGGACGGAGCTCTGGGGCCAACGTCCTGACTTTC.

This sequence joins TRBV6-1 and TRBJ2-5; D is ambiguous. The CDR3 consists of 13 residues. The germline gives CDR1 MNHNS, CDR2 SASEGT. V lost 2 bases and J 5 bases, leaving 9 bases between the germline ends. For the CDR3, the DNA is TGTGCCAGCAGTGAATTGGGGTTGGAGACCCAGTACTTC. Translating gives CASSELGLETQYF.

This clonotype was observed at least ten times. The chain links TRBV29-1 to TRBJ2-5; D not certain. CDR1 and CDR2 from the germline V gene are SQVTM and ANQGSEA. This CDR3 spans 14 amino acids. Trimming left V 2 bases short and J 0 bases short, with 10 bases between. CDR3 sequence: CSVEPPLYQETQYF. The CDR3 region has the DNA TGCAGCGTTGAACCACCGCTGTACCAAGAGACCCAGTACTTC.

This clonotype appeared many times. The chain combines TRBV9 with TRBJ2-5; D uncertain. Trimming stripped 0 bases from V and 0 bases from J, with 6 bases between. Germline V gene sequence: CDR1 SGDLS, CDR2 YYNGEE. The CDR3 is 14 residues long. The CDR3 DNA reads TGTGCCAGCAGCGTAGGGGCGGACCAAGAGACCCAGTACTTC. Amino acid sequence: CASSVGADQETQYF.

Many counts were recorded for this clonotype. The genes are TRBV29-1 and TRBJ2-3; 11 nucleotides line up with TRBD1. In germline, CDR1 is SQVTM, CDR2 ANQGSEA. The CDR3 has 15 amino acids. Trimming took 2 bases from V and 3 from J; bases not matched to a gene: 4. The CDR3 DNA reads as TGCAGCGTTGAAAGGACAGGGGGCGGGACAGATACGCAGTATTTT. This gives the protein CSVERTGGGTDTQYF.

This clonotype has a count of ten or more. The CDR3 bases are TGCGCCAGCAGCTTGTACCGGGAGAGCGACGAGCAGTACTTC. This gives the protein CASSLYRESDEQYF. The chain has TRBV5-1 and TRBJ2-7, with D maybe TRBD2 (6 bases). V shed 1 base and J shed 5 bases, with 13 bases lying between them. The CDR3 contains 14 residues. CDR1 and CDR2 from the germline V gene are SGHRS and YFSETQ. The full variable domain, completed using reference TRBV5-1 and TRBJ2-7, is KAGVTQTPRYLIKTRGQQVTLSCSPISGHRSVSWYQQTPGQGLQFLFEYFSETQRNKGNFPGRFSGRQFSNSRSEMNVSTLELGDSALYLCASSLYRESDEQYFGPGTRLTVT.

This clonotype was detected ten times or more. The chain combines TRBV12-3 or TRBV12-4 with TRBJ2-7, with 11 bases matching TRBD2. Trimming at V came to 5 bases and at J to 4 bases, leaving 4 bases not matched to a gene. The CDR3 has 14 residues. CDR3 in DNA: TGTGCCAGCAGTGAACTAGCGGGAGCTTACGAGCAGTACTTC. It codes for CASSELAGAYEQYF.

The V and J genes are TRBV12-5 and TRBJ1-1; D is unresolved. Germline V gene sequence: CDR1 LGHNT, CDR2 FRNRAP. Trimming took 1 base from V and 0 from J, leaving 9 bases between them. The CDR3 runs to 15 residues. CDR3: CASGLGGSLNTEAFF. In DNA form, the CDR3 reads TGTGCTAGTGGTTTGGGAGGATCTTTGAACACTGAAGCTTTCTTT.

This clonotype was recorded a few times. The CDR3 loop is CASSLSKEGNQPQHF. The CDR3, as DNA: TGTGCCAGCAGTTTAAGTAAGGAAGGCAATCAGCCCCAGCATTTT. The chain couples TRBV12-3 or TRBV12-4 to TRBJ1-5; unclear D gene. The CDR3 covers 15 residues. Trimming pared 2 bases from V and 2 bases from J, leaving 10 bases between.

This clonotype was found many times. The rearrangement joins TRBV12-3 or TRBV12-4 to TRBJ2-7; 11 bases fit TRBD2. The CDR3 has 16 amino acids. After removal of 1 base from V and 5 bases from J, the junction contained 7 bases not matched to a gene. The CDR3 DNA sequence: TGTGCCAGCAGTTTAGGGGCGACTAGCGGGAAAAACGAGCAGTACTTC. This translates into CASSLGATSGKNEQYF.

The genes are TRBV28 and TRBJ2-2, with a weak D call TRBD1 (6 bases). From germline, CDR1 is MDHEN and CDR2 SYDVKM. Trimming took off 8 bases at V and 5 bases at J, with 18 bases between the two ends. This CDR3 is 15 amino acids long. CDR3 in amino acids: CASLVLQGRTGELFF. DNA for the CDR3: TGTGCCAGCCTAGTGTTACAGGGAAGGACCGGGGAGCTGTTTTTT.